This T cell receptor (beta chain) was identified during a study of blood T cell repertoires in COVID-19. Study as a whole: From T cells, B-cell-depleted T cells, or PBMCs came the material, which was cDNA or gDNA.

The CDR3 has 16 residues. Germline CDR1 and CDR2: GTSNPN and SVGIG (reference sequence). The V gene end was trimmed by 2 bases and the J gene end by 6 bases; junction bases not matched to a gene: 13. Under the authors' procedure: Amplification of reference gene primers was used by the study to estimate nucleated cell counts. TCRdb's copy holds only in-frame clones and misses some; the assay was immunoSEQ multiplex PCR. V and J calls and clone size are given by that table; D and trimming were obtained from the DNA. Here the sample spans approximately 150,000 clones, approximately 85% being singletons.

The chain uses TRBV30 and TRBJ2-1; 7 bases line up with TRBD2. The sequence was obtained from a woman aged 50 to 60 with acute COVID-19. Sample: PBMCs or T cells enriched from blood (not recorded which). The CDR3 reads CAWSSKGAGNSNEQFF. The CDR3 DNA follows: TGTGCCTGGAGTTCAAAAGGAGCGGGAAATAGCAATGAGCAGTTCTTC.